The 6 T cell receptor beta chains presented below share a single source sample, sequenced in a study of T cell repertoires in cytomegalovirus infection. These TCRs' antigens remain unknown. TCRdb analysed the reads with MiXCR anew, one entry per CDR3 protein. The sample carries 200,000 or so distinct CDR3 sequences, around two fifths recorded once. Specimen: CD8+ T cells from cultured PBMCs, collected from culture after CMV antigen stimulation. These receptors all stem from a human donor in good health (CMV status not recorded). Some clones in this sample may be carry-over from other donors' samples.

This clonotype was seen a few times. The genes are TRBV12-3 or TRBV12-4 and TRBJ1-1, with D hard to call. The CDR3 is 13 residues long. Trimming took 10 bases from V and 0 from J, leaving 12 bases between them. This chain's CDR3 is CAIRPVMNTEAFF. As DNA, the CDR3 is TGTGCCATCCGCCCGGTCATGAACACTGAAGCTTTCTTT.

The rearrangement links TRBV7-9 to TRBJ1-3, with 7 bases aligning to TRBD1. This CDR3 region has 16 residues. Germline V CDR1 and CDR2: SEHNR, FQNEAQ (reference sequence). V trimming: 5 bases; J trimming: 0 bases; junction bases outside the gene matches: 7. CDR3 region: CASSPGTASSGNTIYF. The CDR3 coding sequence is TGTGCCAGCAGCCCCGGGACAGCAAGCTCTGGAAACACCATATATTTT.

J is TRBJ1-6 and V is TRBV20-1; perhaps TRBD1 as D (5 bases). The CDR3 spans 14 residues. Trimming left V 0 bases short and J 10 bases short, with 13 bases between. Germline lookup yields CDR1 DFQATT and CDR2 SNEGSKA (reference sequence). CDR3 protein: CSAREGPPGSPLHF. CDR3 nucleotide sequence: TGCAGTGCTAGAGAGGGACCTCCGGGATCACCCCTCCACTTT.

The chain links TRBV7-8 to TRBJ2-5, with 8 nucleotides matching TRBD1. The germline V gene encodes CDR1 SGHVS and CDR2 FQNEAQ. Losses at the gene ends were 5 bases for V and 3 bases for J; bases not matched to a gene: 8. The CDR3 consists of 15 residues. DNA for the CDR3: TGTGCCAGCAGCCTAACAGGGGGTGGAAAAGAGACCCAGTACTTC. It codes for CASSLTGGGKETQYF.

V gene TRBV25-1 combines with J gene TRBJ2-3, with D maybe TRBD2 (5 bases). CDR1 and CDR2 from the germline V gene are MGHDK and SYGVNS. The CDR3 is made up of 15 amino acids. V dropped 2 bases and J dropped 1 base, with 10 bases sitting between them. CDR3 bases: TGTGCCAGCAGTGAAGAGGGTTTAGGCACAGATACGCAGTATTTT. It codes for CASSEEGLGTDTQYF.

The rearrangement uses TRBV7-6 and TRBJ2-7, with a tentative D call TRBD1 (5 bases). V was clipped by 1 base and J by 0 bases, with 7 bases between them. This CDR3 spans 14 amino acids. CDR1 is SGHVS and CDR2 is FNYEAQ in the germline V gene. Here the CDR3 reads CASSLEDTSYEQYF. The CDR3 region has the DNA TGTGCCAGCAGCTTAGAGGACACCTCCTACGAGCAGTACTTC.